The sequence of this TCR beta chain was determined in a study of shared clonotypes between healthy human individuals. In the study overall: Contributing individuals were a couple of females and a few males aged 18 to 49. Study-level findings and limits: The study drew on few donors, limiting represented genetic and exposure-history diversity.

The donors were adults (healthy and HIV-negative) with no recent acute infections or vaccinations. This clone was observed once. Its antigen is not identified. The CDR3 runs 15 residues. Per the germline V gene, CDR1 is SGHTA and CDR2 is FQGNSA. J gave up 3 bases and V 5 bases, and 9 bases lay outside the gene matches. DNA input for the unsorted PBMC replicate PCRs was roughly 330 ng, tens of thousands of T cell genomes. TCRdb's copy holds only in-frame clones and misses some; the assay was immunoSEQ multiplex PCR. The table has hundreds of thousands of clones, 75% to 85% seen once. The chain has TRBV7-2 and TRBJ1-2; 7 positions match TRBD1. This receptor was identified in a woman aged 35 to 49 in good health. Some clones in this sample may be carry-over from other donors' samples. The sample comprised PBMCs. The DNA for the CDR3 is TGTGCCAGCAGCGCGGGACAGACGAGAGACTATGGCTACACCTTC. Protein product: CASSAGQTRDYGYTF.